One TCR beta chain is described in this entry. The antigen is undetermined. This specimen belongs to a study of OX40 agonist ivuxolimab in advanced cancers. Study-level background: Each patient was given ivuxolimab into a vein every 2 weeks, at 0.01 to 10 mg/kg. Head and neck, renal cell, melanoma or hepatocellular carcinoma were the cancers that dose-escalation patients had. Study conclusions and caveats: Researchers did not determine the expanded peripheral T cells' antigen specificity. Both CD4+ and CD8+ T cell populations in blood had undergone clonal expansion by week 6 at 0.1 to 3.0 mg/kg.

Some clones are missing from TCRdb's copy, which holds only in-frame ones; the method was immunoSEQ multiplex PCR. The table has around 140,000 clones, 85% to 95% seen once. CDR3 length equals 16 residues. Germline V CDR1 and CDR2: LNHDA, SQIVND (reference sequence). Trimming took 5 bases from V and 0 from J; bases not matched to a gene: 9. The chain recombines TRBV19 with TRBJ1-1, with 7 positions matching TRBD1. The starting material was CD4+ or CD8+ T cells sorted from blood, obtained in a trial of the OX40 agonist ivuxolimab. The sequence was obtained from an adult with an advanced solid tumor such as melanoma, head and neck, liver or kidney cancer. CDR3 sequence reads: CASSAGTALMNTEAFF. The CDR3 DNA reads TGTGCCAGTAGTGCCGGGACAGCCCTCATGAACACTGAAGCTTTCTTT.